The clone carrying this T cell receptor beta chain was observed at least ten times. The antigen remains unidentified. This record comes from a study of T-cell memory formation after mild COVID-19. Study background: Largely, the TCR clusters proved donor specific.

The V segment lost 2 bases and the J segment 5 bases; nucleotides outside the gene matches: 4. The CDR3 is 14 residues long. A 5'RACE reaction primed in the constant segment made cDNA libraries of TCR alpha and TCR beta, and these carried sample barcodes and UMIs. One entry per CDR3 protein, called by TCRdb with MiXCR from the 5' RACE reads. The top ten clones hold 8.4% of a sample with hundreds of thousands of distinct CDR3 sequences, roughly 20% of them seen once. Broader study findings: Clones that contracted from day 15 to 85 had balanced CD4/CD8; later expanders were CD4+ biased. A second wave of clones peaked on day 37, and their SARS-CoV-2 specificity went unconfirmed.

Sequenced material: PBMCs or a T cell subset sorted from them (not recorded which). This sequence joins TRBV12-3 or TRBV12-4 and TRBJ2-5, with 8 positions matching TRBD1. The clonotype comes from an adult woman who had mild COVID-19 (a few samples of this study predate the infection). Cell type and time point are not known. CDR3 nucleotides: TGTGCCAGCAGTTTATCAGGGGGCCTGGAGACCCAGTACTTC. Amino acids: CASSLSGGLETQYF.